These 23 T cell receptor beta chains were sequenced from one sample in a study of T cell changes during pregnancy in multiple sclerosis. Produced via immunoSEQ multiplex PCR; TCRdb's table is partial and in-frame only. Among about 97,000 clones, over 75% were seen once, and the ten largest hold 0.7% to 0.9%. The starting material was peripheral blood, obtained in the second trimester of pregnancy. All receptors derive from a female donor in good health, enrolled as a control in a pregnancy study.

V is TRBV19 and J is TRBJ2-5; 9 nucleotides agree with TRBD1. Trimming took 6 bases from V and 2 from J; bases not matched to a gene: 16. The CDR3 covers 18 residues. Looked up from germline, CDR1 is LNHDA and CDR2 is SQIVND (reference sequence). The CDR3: CASSRWTGDDGLQETQYF. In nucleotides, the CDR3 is TGTGCCAGTAGCAGATGGACAGGGGACGACGGCCTACAAGAGACCCAGTACTTC. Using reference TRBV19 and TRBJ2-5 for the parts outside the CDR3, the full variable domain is DGGITQSPKYLFRKEGQNVTLSCEQNLNHDAMYWYRQDPGQGLRLIYYSQIVNDFQKGDIAEGYSVSREKKESFPLTVTSAQKNPTAFYLCASSRWTGDDGLQETQYFGPGTRLLVL.

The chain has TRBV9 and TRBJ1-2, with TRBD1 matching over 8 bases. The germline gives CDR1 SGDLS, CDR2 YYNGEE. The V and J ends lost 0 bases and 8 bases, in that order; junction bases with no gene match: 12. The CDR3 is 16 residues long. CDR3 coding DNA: TGTGCCAGCAGCGTAGAGGCAGGGGGCGCTTTTGGGGGCTACACCTTC. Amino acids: CASSVEAGGAFGGYTF.

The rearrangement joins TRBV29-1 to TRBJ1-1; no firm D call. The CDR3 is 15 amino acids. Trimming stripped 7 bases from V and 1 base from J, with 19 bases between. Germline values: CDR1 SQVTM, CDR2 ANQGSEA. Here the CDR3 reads CSAPTPATENTEAFF. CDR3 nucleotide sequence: TGCAGCGCCCCAACCCCAGCGACGGAGAACACTGAAGCTTTCTTT.

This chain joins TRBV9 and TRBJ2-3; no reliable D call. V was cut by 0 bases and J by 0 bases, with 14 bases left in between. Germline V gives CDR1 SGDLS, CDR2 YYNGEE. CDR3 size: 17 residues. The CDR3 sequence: CASSVESRVPSTDTQYF. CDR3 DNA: TGTGCCAGCAGCGTAGAGAGCCGGGTTCCTAGCACAGATACGCAGTATTTT.

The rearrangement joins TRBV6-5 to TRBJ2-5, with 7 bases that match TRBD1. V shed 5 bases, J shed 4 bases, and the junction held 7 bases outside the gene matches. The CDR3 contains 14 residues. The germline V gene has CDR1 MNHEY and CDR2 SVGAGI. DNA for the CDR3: TGTGCCAGCAGTGAGAGAGGGGGCGCAGAGACCCAGTACTTC. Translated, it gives CASSERGGAETQYF.

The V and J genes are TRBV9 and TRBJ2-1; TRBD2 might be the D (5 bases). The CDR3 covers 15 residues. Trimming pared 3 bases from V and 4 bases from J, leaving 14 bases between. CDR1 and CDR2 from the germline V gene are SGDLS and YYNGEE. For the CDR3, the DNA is TGTGCCAGCAGCGAACGAGGCGGGCCTTACAATGAGCAGTTCTTC. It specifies CASSERGGPYNEQFF. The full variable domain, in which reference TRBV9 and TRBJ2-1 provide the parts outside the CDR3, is DSGVTQTPKHLITATGQRVTLRCSPRSGDLSVYWYQQSLDQGLQFLIQYYNGEERAKGNILERFSAQQFPDLHSELNLSSLELGDSALYFCASSERGGPYNEQFFGPGTRLTVL.

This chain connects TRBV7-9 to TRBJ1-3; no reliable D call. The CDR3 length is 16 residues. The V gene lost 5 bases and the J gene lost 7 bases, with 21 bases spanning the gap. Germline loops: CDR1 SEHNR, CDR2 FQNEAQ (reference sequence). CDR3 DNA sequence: TGTGCCAGCAGCCCGCCCGGGTCCCTTATCCGGAACACCATATATTTT. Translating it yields CASSPPGSLIRNTIYF.

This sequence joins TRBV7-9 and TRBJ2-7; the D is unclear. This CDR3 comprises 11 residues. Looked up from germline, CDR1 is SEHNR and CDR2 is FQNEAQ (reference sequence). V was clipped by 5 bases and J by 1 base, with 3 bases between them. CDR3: CASSASYEQYF. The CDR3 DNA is TGTGCCAGCAGCGCGTCCTACGAGCAGTACTTC.

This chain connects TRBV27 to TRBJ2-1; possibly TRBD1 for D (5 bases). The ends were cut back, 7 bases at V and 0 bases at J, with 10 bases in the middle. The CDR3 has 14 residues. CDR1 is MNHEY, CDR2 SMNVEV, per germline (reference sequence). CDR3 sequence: CASKGQGSYNEQFF. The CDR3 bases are TGTGCCAGCAAGGGGCAGGGCTCCTACAATGAGCAGTTCTTC.

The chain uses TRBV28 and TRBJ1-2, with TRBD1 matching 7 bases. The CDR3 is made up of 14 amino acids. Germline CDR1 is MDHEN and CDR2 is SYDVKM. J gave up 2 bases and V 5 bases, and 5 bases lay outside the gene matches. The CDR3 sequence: CASSPGTVNYGYTF. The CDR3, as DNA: TGTGCCAGCAGTCCGGGGACAGTCAACTATGGCTACACCTTC.

The CDR3 region has the DNA TGTGCCAGCAGTGAAGTCACACAGGGGAACCGTATGCAGTACTTC. Protein product: CASSEVTQGNRMQYF. The chain is built from TRBV2 and TRBJ2-7; 7 bases match TRBD1. Unmatched junction bases numbered 12, after V lost 1 base and J lost 9 bases. The CDR3 extends over 15 amino acids. The V gene's germline CDR1 is SNHLY and CDR2 FYNNEI.

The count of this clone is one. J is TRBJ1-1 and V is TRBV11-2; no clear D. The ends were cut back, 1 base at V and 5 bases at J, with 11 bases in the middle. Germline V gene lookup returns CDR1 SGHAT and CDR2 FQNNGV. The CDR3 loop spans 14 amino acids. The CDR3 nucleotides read TGTGCCAGCAGCTTAGCGGAGGGAAGAACTGAAGCTTTCTTT. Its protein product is CASSLAEGRTEAFF.

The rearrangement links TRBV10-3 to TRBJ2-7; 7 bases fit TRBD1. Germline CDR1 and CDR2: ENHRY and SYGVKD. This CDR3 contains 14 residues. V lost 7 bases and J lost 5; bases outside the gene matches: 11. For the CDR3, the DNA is TGTGCCATCACCGCGATGGGGGACAGCGACGAGCAGTACTTC. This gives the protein CAITAMGDSDEQYF.

The chain's CDR3 is CASSLGQPADTQYF. CDR3 sequence (DNA): TGTGCCAGCAGCCTGGGACAGCCTGCAGATACGCAGTATTTT. The rearrangement links TRBV7-6 to TRBJ2-3; TRBD1 matches 7 bases. The junction had 6 bases not matched to a gene; V was cut back by 5 bases and J by 4 bases. The CDR3 length is 14 residues. CDR1 is SGHVS and CDR2 is FNYEAQ in the germline V gene.

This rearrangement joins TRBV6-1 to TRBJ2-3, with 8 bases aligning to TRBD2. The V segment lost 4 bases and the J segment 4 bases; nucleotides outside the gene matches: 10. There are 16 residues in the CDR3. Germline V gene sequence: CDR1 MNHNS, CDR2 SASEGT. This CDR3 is CASSARGGARADTQYF. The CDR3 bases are TGTGCCAGCAGTGCACGGGGGGGGGCAAGGGCAGATACGCAGTATTTT.

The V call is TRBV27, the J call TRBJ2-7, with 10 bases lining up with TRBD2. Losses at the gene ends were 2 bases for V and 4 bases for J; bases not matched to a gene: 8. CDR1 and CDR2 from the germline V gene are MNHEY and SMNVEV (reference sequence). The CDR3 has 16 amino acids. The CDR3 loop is CASSLAASGRGYEQYF. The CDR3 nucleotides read TGTGCCAGCAGTTTAGCGGCTAGCGGGAGAGGTTACGAGCAGTACTTC.

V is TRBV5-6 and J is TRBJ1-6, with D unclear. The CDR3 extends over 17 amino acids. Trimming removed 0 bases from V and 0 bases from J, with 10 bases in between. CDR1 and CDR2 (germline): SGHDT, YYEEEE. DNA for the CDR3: TGTGCCAGCAGCTTGGTGCAGTCTAGCTCCTATAATTCACCCCTCCACTTT. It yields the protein CASSLVQSSSYNSPLHF.

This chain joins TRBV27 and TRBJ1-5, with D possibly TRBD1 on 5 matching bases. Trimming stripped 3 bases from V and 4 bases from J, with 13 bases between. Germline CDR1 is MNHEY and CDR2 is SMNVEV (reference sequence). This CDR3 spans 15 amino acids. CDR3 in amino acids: CASSFGAPGNQPQHF. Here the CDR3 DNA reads TGTGCCAGCAGTTTCGGCGCGCCAGGGAATCAGCCCCAGCATTTT.

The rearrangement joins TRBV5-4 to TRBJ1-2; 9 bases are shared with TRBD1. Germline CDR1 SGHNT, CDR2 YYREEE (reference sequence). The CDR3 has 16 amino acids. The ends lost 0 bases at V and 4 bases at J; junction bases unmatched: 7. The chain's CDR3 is CASSLGQGGSTYGYTF. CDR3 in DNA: TGTGCCAGCAGCTTGGGACAGGGGGGATCTACCTATGGCTACACCTTC.

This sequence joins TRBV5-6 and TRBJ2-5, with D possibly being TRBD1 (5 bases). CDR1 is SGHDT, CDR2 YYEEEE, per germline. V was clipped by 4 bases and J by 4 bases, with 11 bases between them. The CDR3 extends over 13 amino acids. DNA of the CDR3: TGTGCCAGCAGCAGGGGTTTGGGAGAGACCCAGTACTTC. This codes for CASSRGLGETQYF. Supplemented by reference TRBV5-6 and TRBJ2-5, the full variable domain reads DAGVTQSPTHLIKTRGQQVTLRCSPKSGHDTVSWYQQALGQGPQFIFQYYEEEERQRGNFPDRFSGHQFPNYSSELNVNALLLGDSALYLCASSRGLGETQYFGPGTRLLVL.

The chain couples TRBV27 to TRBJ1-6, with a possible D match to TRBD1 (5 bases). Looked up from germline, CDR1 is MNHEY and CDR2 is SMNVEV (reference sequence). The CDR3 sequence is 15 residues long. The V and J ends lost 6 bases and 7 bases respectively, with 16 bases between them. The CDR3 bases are TGTGCCAGCAGACCCAAGACAGTACTCAATTCACCCCTCCACTTT. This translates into CASRPKTVLNSPLHF.

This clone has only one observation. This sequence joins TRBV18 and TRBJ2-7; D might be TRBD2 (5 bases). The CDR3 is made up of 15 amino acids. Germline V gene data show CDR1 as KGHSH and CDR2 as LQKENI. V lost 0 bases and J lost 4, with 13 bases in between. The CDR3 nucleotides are TGTGCCAGCTCACCACCGGAGGCAGAACCTTACGAGCAGTACTTC. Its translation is CASSPPEAEPYEQYF.

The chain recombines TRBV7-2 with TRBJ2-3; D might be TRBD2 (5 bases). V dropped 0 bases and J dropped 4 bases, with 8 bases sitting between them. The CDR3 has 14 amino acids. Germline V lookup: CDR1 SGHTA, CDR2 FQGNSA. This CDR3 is CASSLAGAADTQYF. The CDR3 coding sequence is TGTGCCAGCAGCTTAGCGGGAGCGGCAGATACGCAGTATTTT.